A single sample is the source of the 26 T cell receptor beta chains below, sequenced in a study of shared clonotypes between healthy human individuals. Measured with immunoSEQ multiplex PCR; TCRdb has only the in-frame clones, and not every one. The repertoire includes some 980,000 clones, around three quarters of them detected once, and approximately 1.5% sits in the top ten. The specimen sequenced was memory CD4+ T cells sorted from blood. Noted subset: CD45RA-negative fraction. The receptors derive from a man aged 18-30 years in good health.

V usage is TRBV2 and J usage is TRBJ2-1; D not resolved. Per germline, CDR1 SNHLY and CDR2 FYNNEI. The CDR3 contains 11 residues. V was cut by 1 base and J by 15 bases, with 10 bases left in between. The CDR3 spells CASSEGRYPFF. The CDR3 DNA follows: TGTGCCAGCAGTGAAGGAAGGTATCCGTTCTTC.

The V call is TRBV6-1, the J call TRBJ1-4; maybe TRBD1 (5 bases). CDR1 is MNHNS and CDR2 is SASEGT in the germline V gene. The CDR3 contains 13 residues. Trimming took off 6 bases at V and 4 bases at J, with 9 bases between the two ends. CDR3 in DNA: TGTGCCAGCAGCGCCGGGGGTAATGAAAAACTGTTTTTT. Translated, it gives CASSAGGNEKLFF.

The chain employs TRBV29-1 and TRBJ2-2, with D uncertain. The germline V and J ends were trimmed by 5 bases and 4 bases, with 14 bases remaining between them. CDR3 length: 14 residues. Germline assignment: CDR1 SQVTM and CDR2 ANQGSEA. CDR3 bases: TGCAGCGTTCAGACCTCGTACGGCACCGGGGAGCTGTTTTTT. Protein: CSVQTSYGTGELFF.

The chain uses TRBV6-1 and TRBJ2-7, with 8 bases matching TRBD1. The CDR3 loop spans 13 amino acids. The V segment lost 3 bases and the J segment 7 bases; nucleotides outside the gene matches: 5. Germline loops: CDR1 MNHNS, CDR2 SASEGT. The CDR3 DNA reads as TGTGCCAGCAGTGATGACAGGGGCAGGGAGCAGTACTTC. The encoded protein is CASSDDRGREQYF.

This clone was seen a single time. The rearrangement links TRBV4-1 to TRBJ2-3; 16 bases align to TRBD2. This CDR3 contains 21 residues. CDR1 and CDR2 (germline): MGHRA, YSYEKL. V was pared by 4 bases and J by 1 base, with 14 bases of the junction left unmatched. As DNA, the CDR3 is TGCGCCAGCAGCCCCCGGTACCCCGGGACTAGCGGGAGGGCAGGCACAGATACGCAGTATTTT. Protein product: CASSPRYPGTSGRAGTDTQYF.

This clone was seen a handful of times. The rearrangement links TRBV28 to TRBJ2-5; perhaps TRBD2 as D (6 bases). The DNA end is more similar to TRBJ2-7, so the J call may be wrong. Germline assignment: CDR1 MDHEN and CDR2 SYDVKM. This CDR3 spans 13 amino acids. The CDR3 loop is CASSEGGDYEQYF. The CDR3 nucleotides read TGTGCCAGCAGTGAAGGCGGGGACTACGAGCAGTACTTC.

The CDR3, as DNA: TGCGCCAGCAGTGATCGACAGGGGTACAATGAGCAGTTCTTC. This codes for CASSDRQGYNEQFF. V is TRBV10-2 and J is TRBJ2-1, with TRBD1 matching 8 bases. The junction had 2 bases not matched to a gene; V was cut back by 3 bases and J by 4 bases. This CDR3 is built from 14 residues. Germline V gene lookup returns CDR1 WSHSY and CDR2 SAAADI.

This chain joins TRBV6-1 and TRBJ2-1; 9 bases agree with TRBD1. Trimming removed 3 bases from V and 4 bases from J; junction bases left unmatched: 10. The CDR3 has 17 amino acids. Per germline, CDR1 MNHNS and CDR2 SASEGT. The CDR3 DNA reads as TGTGCCAGCAGTGACGGGACAGGGAAGTTGGGTTACAATGAGCAGTTCTTC. Amino acids: CASSDGTGKLGYNEQFF.

The CDR3: CASSLAGTSGFYEQYF. The CDR3 DNA is TGTGCCAGCAGCTTGGCCGGGACTAGCGGCTTCTACGAGCAGTACTTC. The chain links TRBV5-4 to TRBJ2-7, with TRBD2 matching 11 bases. The V gene's germline CDR1 is SGHNT and CDR2 YYREEE (reference sequence). The CDR3 extends over 16 amino acids. J was trimmed by 3 bases and V by 0 bases; bases with no gene match: 5.

The chain is built from TRBV7-9 and TRBJ1-2; D perhaps matches TRBD1 (5 bases). V was clipped by 7 bases and J by 4 bases, with 19 bases between them. CDR1 is SEHNR and CDR2 is FQNEAQ in the germline V gene (reference sequence). This CDR3 comprises 15 residues. This chain's CDR3 is CASTRGGDFAYGYTF. The CDR3 nucleotides read TGTGCCAGCACCCGGGGAGGGGACTTCGCCTATGGCTACACCTTC.

This chain joins TRBV7-2 and TRBJ1-2; D remains ambiguous. V lost 0 bases and J 7 bases, leaving 15 bases between the germline ends. The CDR3 covers 15 residues. Germline V gene lookup returns CDR1 SGHTA and CDR2 FQGNSA. CDR3 loop: CASSLAWADSGGYTF. CDR3 coding DNA: TGTGCCAGCAGCTTAGCGTGGGCGGATTCGGGTGGCTACACCTTC.

The genes are TRBV19 and TRBJ2-7, with a weak D call TRBD2 (6 bases). There are 13 residues in the CDR3. Germline V gene data show CDR1 as LNHDA and CDR2 as SQIVND (reference sequence). The V end was cut by 5 bases, the J end by 7 bases, with 15 bases between. CDR3 coding DNA: TGTGCCAGTAGTTATGGGGAGGTGGGAGAGCAGTACTTC. Translation gives CASSYGEVGEQYF.

This clone has only a few counts. This chain joins TRBV6-4 and TRBJ1-2, with D perhaps matching TRBD1 (5 bases). The CDR3 is 12 residues long. Germline V gene lookup returns CDR1 MRHNA and CDR2 SNTAGT. V shed 4 bases and J shed 9 bases, with 12 bases lying between them. For the CDR3, the DNA is TGTGCCAGCAGTGCCGACAGTGTCAGCTACACCTTC. Translating it yields CASSADSVSYTF.

This clone was seen only once. The gene calls are TRBV5-4 and TRBJ1-2, with D unclear. The V gene lost 4 bases and the J gene lost 7 bases, with 17 bases spanning the gap. The CDR3 has 14 amino acids. CDR1 is SGHNT and CDR2 is YYREEE in the germline V gene (reference sequence). The CDR3 loop reads CASSLKGIVGGYTF. The CDR3 DNA reads as TGTGCCAGCAGCCTAAAAGGGATCGTGGGTGGCTACACCTTC.

The chain has TRBV6-5 and TRBJ1-2; 7 nucleotides match TRBD1. CDR3 size: 15 residues. The trim removed 6 bases at V and 5 bases at J, leaving 12 bases unmatched. Germline assignment: CDR1 MNHEY and CDR2 SVGAGI. CDR3 coding DNA: TGTGCCAGCAGGGCCTTTGGGCAGGGGGTTTATGGCTACACCTTC. Translated, it gives CASRAFGQGVYGYTF.

This clone was detected only a few times. J is TRBJ2-5 and V is TRBV5-1; TRBD1 might be the D (5 bases). Per germline, CDR1 SGHRS and CDR2 YFSETQ. The CDR3 is 13 residues long. Trimming stripped 0 bases from V and 5 bases from J, with 8 bases between. CDR3 DNA sequence: TGCGCCAGCAGCTTGGACAGGTGGGAGACCCAGTACTTC. It is translated as CASSLDRWETQYF.

The chain employs TRBV11-2 and TRBJ2-3, with 11 bases fitting TRBD2. Germline V gene lookup returns CDR1 SGHAT and CDR2 FQNNGV. This CDR3 region has 16 residues. The trim removed 5 bases at V and 6 bases at J, leaving 10 bases unmatched. The DNA of the CDR3 is TGTGCCAGCAGCCACCTACTAGCGGGGGAGGGGGATACGCAGTATTTT. Its translation: CASSHLLAGEGDTQYF. The whole variable domain, remainder taken from reference TRBV11-2 and TRBJ2-3, is EAGVAQSPRYKIIEKRQSVAFWCNPISGHATLYWYQQILGQGPKLLIQFQNNGVVDDSQLPKDRFSAERLKGVDSTLKIQPAKLEDSAVYLCASSHLLAGEGDTQYFGPGTRLTVL.

V is TRBV6-5 and J is TRBJ2-7, with TRBD1 matching 7 bases. The CDR3 has 12 residues. Germline assignment: CDR1 MNHEY and CDR2 SVGAGI. The trim removed 5 bases at V and 12 bases at J, leaving 10 bases unmatched. The CDR3 DNA reads as TGTGCCAGCAGTCAAAGGACAGGAGGCCCGTACTTC. Its protein product is CASSQRTGGPYF.

The rearrangement joins TRBV7-9 to TRBJ1-3; no reliable D call. Germline V gene sequence: CDR1 SEHNR, CDR2 FQNEAQ (reference sequence). The CDR3 runs to 15 residues. Trimming cost V 4 bases and J 0 bases, with 10 bases left between them. DNA for the CDR3: TGTGCCAGCAGCTGGGATTTGACCTCTGGAAACACCATATATTTT. The encoded protein is CASSWDLTSGNTIYF.

The rearrangement joins TRBV9 to TRBJ2-2; 13 bases line up with TRBD2. Germline-derived CDR1 and CDR2 are SGDLS and YYNGEE. The trim removed 4 bases at V and 9 bases at J, leaving 9 bases unmatched. CDR3 size: 16 residues. CDR3 in DNA: TGTGCCAGCAGCCAAGGACTAGCGGGGGAGTATCGGGAGCTGTTTTTT. It specifies CASSQGLAGEYRELFF.

The V call is TRBV7-6, the J call TRBJ2-5, with 11 bases aligning to TRBD2. The V and J ends lost 5 bases and 5 bases, in that order; junction bases with no gene match: 19. CDR3 length: 19 amino acids. The germline CDR1 and CDR2 sequences are SGHVS and FNYEAQ. The CDR3 DNA reads TGTGCCAGCAGCCTAATTGTTAGCGGGGGGGCAGGTCAATCGGAGACCCAGTACTTC. Its protein is CASSLIVSGGAGQSETQYF.

This rearrangement joins TRBV9 to TRBJ2-2; no definite D call. The CDR3 extends over 14 amino acids. The germline gives CDR1 SGDLS, CDR2 YYNGEE. Trimming pared 4 bases from V and 1 base from J, leaving 8 bases between. As DNA, the CDR3 is TGTGCCAGCAGCCCCCGGGTGAACACCGGGGAGCTGTTTTTT. It codes for CASSPRVNTGELFF.

This clone was counted a few times. The chain is built from TRBV6-1 and TRBJ2-3; possible D gene TRBD1, 6 bases. The germline gives CDR1 MNHNS, CDR2 SASEGT. V was trimmed by 7 bases and J by 2 bases, leaving 16 bases between them. CDR3 size: 15 residues. CDR3 bases: TGTGCCAGCATTAAGGGGGTCCTGAACACAGATACGCAGTATTTT. Protein: CASIKGVLNTDTQYF.

J is TRBJ2-1 and V is TRBV10-1; D unclear. The CDR3 length is 12 residues. V lost 6 bases, J lost 13 bases, and 16 bases lay in between. CDR1 and CDR2 from the germline V gene are WNHNN and SYGVQD (reference sequence). The CDR3 here is CASSNTLDPQFF. The CDR3 nucleotides are TGCGCCAGCAGCAATACCTTGGACCCTCAGTTCTTC.

The chain recombines TRBV18 with TRBJ1-6, with D unclear. This CDR3 region has 14 residues. Trimming left V 4 bases short and J 5 bases short, with 9 bases between. Germline V gene lookup returns CDR1 KGHSH and CDR2 LQKENI. CDR3 nucleotides: TGTGCCAGCTCACGGAACACCGATAATTCACCCCTCCACTTT. Its translation: CASSRNTDNSPLHF.

The rearrangement uses TRBV5-6 and TRBJ2-3, with TRBD2 as a possible D gene (5 bases). The V gene lost 1 base and the J gene lost 0 bases, with 9 bases spanning the gap. This CDR3 spans 15 amino acids. Germline-derived CDR1 and CDR2 are SGHDT and YYEEEE. CDR3 in DNA: TGTGCCAGCAGCTTGTTTGGCGGGAGCACAGATACGCAGTATTTT. Amino acid sequence: CASSLFGGSTDTQYF.